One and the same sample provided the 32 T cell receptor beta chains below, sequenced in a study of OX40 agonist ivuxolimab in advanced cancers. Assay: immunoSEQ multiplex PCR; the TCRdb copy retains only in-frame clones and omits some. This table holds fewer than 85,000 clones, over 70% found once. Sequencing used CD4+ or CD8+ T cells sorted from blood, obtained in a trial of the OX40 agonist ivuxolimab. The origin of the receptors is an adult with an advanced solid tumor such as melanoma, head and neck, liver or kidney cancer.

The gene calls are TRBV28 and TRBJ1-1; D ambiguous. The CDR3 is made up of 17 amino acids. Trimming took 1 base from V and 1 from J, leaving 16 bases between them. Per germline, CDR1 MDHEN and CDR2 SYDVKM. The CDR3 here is CASSLYGNRLGNTEAFF. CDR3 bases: TGTGCCAGCAGTTTATACGGAAATAGGCTGGGGAACACTGAAGCTTTCTTT.

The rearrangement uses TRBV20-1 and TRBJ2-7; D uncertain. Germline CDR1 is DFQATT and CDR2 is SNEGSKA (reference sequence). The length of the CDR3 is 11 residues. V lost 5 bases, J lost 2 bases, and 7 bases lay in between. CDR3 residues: CSADSPYEQYF. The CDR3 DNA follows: TGCAGTGCTGATTCCCCCTACGAGCAGTACTTC.

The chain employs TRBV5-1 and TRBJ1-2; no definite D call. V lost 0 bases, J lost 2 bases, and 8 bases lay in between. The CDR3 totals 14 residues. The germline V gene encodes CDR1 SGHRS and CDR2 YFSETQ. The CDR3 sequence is CASSLGGGNYGYTF. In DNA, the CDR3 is TGCGCCAGCAGCTTGGGAGGTGGAAACTATGGCTACACCTTC.

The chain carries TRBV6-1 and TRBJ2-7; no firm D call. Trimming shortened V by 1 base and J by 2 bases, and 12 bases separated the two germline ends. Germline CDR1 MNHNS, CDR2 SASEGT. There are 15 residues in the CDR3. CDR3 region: CASSEVEAVTYEQYF. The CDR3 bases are TGTGCCAGCAGTGAAGTTGAGGCTGTGACCTACGAGCAGTACTTC.

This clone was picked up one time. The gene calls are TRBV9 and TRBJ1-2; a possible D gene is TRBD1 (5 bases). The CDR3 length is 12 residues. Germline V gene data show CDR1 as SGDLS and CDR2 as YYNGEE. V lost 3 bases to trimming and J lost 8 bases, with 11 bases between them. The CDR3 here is CASSAREGGYTF. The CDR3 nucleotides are TGTGCCAGCAGCGCTCGAGAGGGGGGCTACACCTTC.

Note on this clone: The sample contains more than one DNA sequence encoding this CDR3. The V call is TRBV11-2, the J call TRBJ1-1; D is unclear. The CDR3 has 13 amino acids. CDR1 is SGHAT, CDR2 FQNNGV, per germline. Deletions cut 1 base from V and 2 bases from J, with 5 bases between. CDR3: CASSLAVNTEAFF. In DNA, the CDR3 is TGTGCCAGCAGCTTAGCCGTAAACACTGAAGCTTTCTTT.

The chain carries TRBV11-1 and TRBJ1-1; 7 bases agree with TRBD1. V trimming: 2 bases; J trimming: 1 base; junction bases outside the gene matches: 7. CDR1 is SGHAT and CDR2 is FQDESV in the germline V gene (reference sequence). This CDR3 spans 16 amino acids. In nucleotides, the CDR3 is TGTGCCAGCAGCTTAAGTCGGACAGGAGAGAACACTGAAGCTTTCTTT. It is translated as CASSLSRTGENTEAFF.

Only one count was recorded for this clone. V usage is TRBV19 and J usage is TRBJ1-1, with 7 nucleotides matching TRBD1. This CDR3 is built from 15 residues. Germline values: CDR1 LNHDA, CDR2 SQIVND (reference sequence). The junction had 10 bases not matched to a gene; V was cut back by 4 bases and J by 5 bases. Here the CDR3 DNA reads TGTGCCAGTAGTAAGGGCCAGGGGGGCTGGACTGAAGCTTTCTTT. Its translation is CASSKGQGGWTEAFF.

The CDR3 nucleotides read TGTGCCAGCTCACCACCACGGGGGGGACAAGAGACCCAGTACTTC. The encoded protein is CASSPPRGGQETQYF. The J gene is TRBJ2-5, the V gene TRBV18, with 8 nucleotides matching TRBD2. Germline V gives CDR1 KGHSH, CDR2 LQKENI. V gave up 0 bases and J gave up 2 bases; unmatched junction bases: 2. The CDR3 is 15 residues long. The variable domain in full, completed from reference TRBV18 and TRBJ2-5, reads NAGVMQNPRHLVRRRGQEARLRCSPMKGHSHVYWYRQLPEEGLKFMVYLQKENIIDESGMPKERFSAEFPKEGPSILRIQQVVRGDSAAYFCASSPPRGGQETQYFGPGTRLLVL.

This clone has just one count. DNA of the CDR3: TGCGCCAGCAGCCAAGATCTGGGGTACACTGAAGCTTTCTTT. The encoded protein is CASSQDLGYTEAFF. This chain connects TRBV4-1 to TRBJ1-1; D is unclear. CDR3 size: 14 residues. V lost 0 bases, J lost 3 bases, and 8 bases lay in between. Germline loops: CDR1 MGHRA, CDR2 YSYEKL.

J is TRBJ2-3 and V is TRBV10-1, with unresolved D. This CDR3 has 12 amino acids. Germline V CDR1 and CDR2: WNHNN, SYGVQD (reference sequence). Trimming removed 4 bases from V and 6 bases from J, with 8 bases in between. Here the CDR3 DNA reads TGCGCCAGCAGTGCCAGGACGGATACGCAGTATTTT. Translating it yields CASSARTDTQYF.

The CDR3 DNA is TGCGCCAGCAGCTTGGCGGGGGGCCTCTCTGGAAACACCATATATTTT. Amino acid sequence: CASSLAGGLSGNTIYF. The genes are TRBV5-1 and TRBJ1-3; D is possibly TRBD1 (6 bases). CDR1 and CDR2 from the germline V gene are SGHRS and YFSETQ. The V and J ends lost 0 bases and 0 bases respectively, with 10 bases between them. This CDR3 has 16 residues.

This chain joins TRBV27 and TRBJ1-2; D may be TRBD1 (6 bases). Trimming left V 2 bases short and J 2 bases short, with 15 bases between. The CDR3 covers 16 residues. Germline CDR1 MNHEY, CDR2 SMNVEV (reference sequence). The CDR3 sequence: CASSLTGNEFNYGYTF. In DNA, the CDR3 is TGTGCCAGCAGTTTAACAGGGAACGAGTTCAACTATGGCTACACCTTC.

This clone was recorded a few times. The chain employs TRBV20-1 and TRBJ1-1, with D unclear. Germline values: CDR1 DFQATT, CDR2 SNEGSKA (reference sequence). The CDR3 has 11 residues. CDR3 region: CRASTNTEAFF. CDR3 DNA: TGCAGGGCCTCGACGAACACTGAAGCTTTCTTT.

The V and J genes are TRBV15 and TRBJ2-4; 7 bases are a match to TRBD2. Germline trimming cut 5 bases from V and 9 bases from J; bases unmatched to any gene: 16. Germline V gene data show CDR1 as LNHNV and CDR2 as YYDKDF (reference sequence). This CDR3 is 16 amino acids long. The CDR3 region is CATSGGGTGEVGIQYF. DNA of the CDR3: TGTGCCACCAGCGGGGGAGGGACTGGCGAAGTGGGCATTCAGTACTTC.

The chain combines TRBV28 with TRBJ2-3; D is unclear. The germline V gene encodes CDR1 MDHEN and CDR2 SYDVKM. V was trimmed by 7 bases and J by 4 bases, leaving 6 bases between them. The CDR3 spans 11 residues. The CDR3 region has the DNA TGTGCCAGCAAGCTGGCAGATACGCAGTATTTT. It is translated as CASKLADTQYF. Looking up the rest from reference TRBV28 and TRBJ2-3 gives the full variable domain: DVKVTQSSRYLVKRTGEKVFLECVQDMDHENMFWYRQDPGLGLRLIYFSYDVKMKEKGDIPEGYSVSREKKERFSLILESASTNQTSMYLCASKLADTQYFGPGTRLTVL.

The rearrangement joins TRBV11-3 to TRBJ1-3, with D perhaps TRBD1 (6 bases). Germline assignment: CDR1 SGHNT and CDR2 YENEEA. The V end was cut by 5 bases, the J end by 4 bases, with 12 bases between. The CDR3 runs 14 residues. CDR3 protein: CASSLAGQGNTIYF. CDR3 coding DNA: TGTGCCAGCAGCCTCGCCGGACAGGGAAACACCATATATTTT.

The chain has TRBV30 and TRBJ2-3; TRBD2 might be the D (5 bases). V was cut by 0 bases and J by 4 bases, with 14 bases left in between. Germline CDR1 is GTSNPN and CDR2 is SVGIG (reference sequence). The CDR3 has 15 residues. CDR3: CAWSVGGRRPDTQYF. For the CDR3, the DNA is TGTGCCTGGAGTGTCGGCGGGCGGAGGCCAGATACGCAGTATTTT. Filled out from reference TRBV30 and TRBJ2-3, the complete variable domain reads SQTIHQWPATLVQPVGSPLSLECTVEGTSNPNLYWYRQAAGRGLQLLFYSVGIGQISSEVPQNLSASRPQDRQFILSSKKLLLSDSGFYLCAWSVGGRRPDTQYFGPGTRLTVL.

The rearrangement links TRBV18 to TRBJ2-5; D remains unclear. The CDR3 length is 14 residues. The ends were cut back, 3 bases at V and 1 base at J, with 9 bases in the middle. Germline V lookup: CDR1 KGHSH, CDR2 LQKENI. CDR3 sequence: CASSPNRGQETQYF. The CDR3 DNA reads TGTGCCAGCTCACCCAACAGAGGCCAAGAGACCCAGTACTTC.

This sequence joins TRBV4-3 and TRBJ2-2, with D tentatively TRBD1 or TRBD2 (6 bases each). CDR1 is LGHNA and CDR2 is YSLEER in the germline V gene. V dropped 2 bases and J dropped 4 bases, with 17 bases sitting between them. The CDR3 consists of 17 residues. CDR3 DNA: TGCGCCAGCAGCCAAAGATTGGGCGAGGGGGGCACCGGGGAGCTGTTTTTT. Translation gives CASSQRLGEGGTGELFF.

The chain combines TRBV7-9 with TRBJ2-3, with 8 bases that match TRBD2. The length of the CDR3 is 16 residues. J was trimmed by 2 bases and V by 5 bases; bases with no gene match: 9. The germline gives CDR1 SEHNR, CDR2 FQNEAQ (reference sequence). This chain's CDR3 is CASSGGGGLATDTQYF. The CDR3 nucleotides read TGTGCCAGCAGCGGCGGGGGAGGACTAGCCACAGATACGCAGTATTTT.

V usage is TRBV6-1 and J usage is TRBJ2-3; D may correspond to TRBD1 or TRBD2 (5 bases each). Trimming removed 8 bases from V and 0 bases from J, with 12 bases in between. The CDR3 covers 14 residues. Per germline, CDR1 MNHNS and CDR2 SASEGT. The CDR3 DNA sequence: TGTGCCAGCCAACCGGGACCCAGCACAGATACGCAGTATTTT. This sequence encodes CASQPGPSTDTQYF.

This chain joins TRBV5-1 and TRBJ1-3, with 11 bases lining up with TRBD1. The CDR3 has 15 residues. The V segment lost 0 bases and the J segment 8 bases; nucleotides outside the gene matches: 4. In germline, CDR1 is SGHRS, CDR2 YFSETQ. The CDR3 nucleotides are TGCGCCAGCAGCTTGGCGGGACAGGGGGTAGACACCATATATTTT. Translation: CASSLAGQGVDTIYF. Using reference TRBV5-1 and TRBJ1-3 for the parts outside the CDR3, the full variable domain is KAGVTQTPRYLIKTRGQQVTLSCSPISGHRSVSWYQQTPGQGLQFLFEYFSETQRNKGNFPGRFSGRQFSNSRSEMNVSTLELGDSALYLCASSLAGQGVDTIYFGEGSWLTVV.

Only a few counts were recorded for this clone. In DNA form, the CDR3 reads TGCGCCAGCAGCGTAGACAAGAGCTATGGCTACACCTTC. It is translated as CASSVDKSYGYTF. The chain combines TRBV5-1 with TRBJ1-2, with unresolved D. Germline CDR1 reads SGHRS; CDR2 reads YFSETQ. The CDR3 runs 13 residues. Trimming removed 4 bases from V and 4 bases from J, with 11 bases in between.

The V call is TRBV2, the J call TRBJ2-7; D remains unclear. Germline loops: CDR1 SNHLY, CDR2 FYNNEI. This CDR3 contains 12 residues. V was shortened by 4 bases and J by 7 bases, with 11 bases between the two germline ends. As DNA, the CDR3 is TGTGCCAGCAGTGTGTCGGGTAGGGAGCAGTACTTC. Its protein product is CASSVSGREQYF. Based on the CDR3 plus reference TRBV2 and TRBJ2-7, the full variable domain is EPEVTQTPSHQVTQMGQEVILRCVPISNHLYFYWYRQILGQKVEFLVSFYNNEISEKSEIFDDQFSVERPDGSNFTLKIRSTKLEDSAMYFCASSVSGREQYFGPGTRLTVT.

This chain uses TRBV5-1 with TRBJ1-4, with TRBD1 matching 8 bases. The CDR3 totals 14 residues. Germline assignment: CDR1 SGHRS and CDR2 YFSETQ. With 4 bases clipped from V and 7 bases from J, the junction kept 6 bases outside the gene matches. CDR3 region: CASSMTGDGEKLFF. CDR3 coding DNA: TGCGCCAGCAGCATGACAGGGGACGGTGAAAAACTGTTTTTT.

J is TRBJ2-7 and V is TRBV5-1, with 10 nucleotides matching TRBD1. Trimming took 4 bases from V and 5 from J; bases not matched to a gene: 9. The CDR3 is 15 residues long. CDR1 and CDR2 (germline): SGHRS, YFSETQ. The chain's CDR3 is CASSPVGTGVHEQYF. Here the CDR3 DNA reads TGCGCCAGCAGCCCCGTTGGGACAGGGGTCCACGAGCAGTACTTC.

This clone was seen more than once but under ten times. CDR3 nucleotides: TGTGCCAGCAGCTTAGTAGTTGATACGCAGTATTTT. Residues: CASSLVVDTQYF. J is TRBJ2-3 and V is TRBV7-2; D is unclear. The germline gives CDR1 SGHTA, CDR2 FQGNSA. The V end was cut by 1 base, the J end by 6 bases, with 5 bases between. There are 12 residues in the CDR3.

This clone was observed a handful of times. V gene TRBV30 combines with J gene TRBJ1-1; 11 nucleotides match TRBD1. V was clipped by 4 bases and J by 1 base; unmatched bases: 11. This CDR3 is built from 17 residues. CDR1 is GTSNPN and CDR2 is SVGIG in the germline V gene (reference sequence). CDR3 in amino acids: CAWIRTGGRGKNTEAFF. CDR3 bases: TGTGCCTGGATCCGGACAGGGGGCAGGGGGAAGAACACTGAAGCTTTCTTT.

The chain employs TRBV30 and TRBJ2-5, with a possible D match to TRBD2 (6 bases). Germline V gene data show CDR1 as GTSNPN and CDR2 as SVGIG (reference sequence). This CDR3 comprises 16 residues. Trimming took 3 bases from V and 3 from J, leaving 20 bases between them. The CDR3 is CAWSHYRGSTKETQYF. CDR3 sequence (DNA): TGTGCCTGGAGCCACTACCGGGGGAGTACCAAAGAGACCCAGTACTTC.

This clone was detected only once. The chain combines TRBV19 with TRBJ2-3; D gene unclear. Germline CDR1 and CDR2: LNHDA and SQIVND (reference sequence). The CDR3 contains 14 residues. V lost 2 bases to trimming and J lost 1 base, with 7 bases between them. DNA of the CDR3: TGTGCCAGTAGTATAATCTCCCGCACAGATACGCAGTATTTT. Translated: CASSIISRTDTQYF. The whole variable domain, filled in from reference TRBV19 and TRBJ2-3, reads DGGITQSPKYLFRKEGQNVTLSCEQNLNHDAMYWYRQDPGQGLRLIYYSQIVNDFQKGDIAEGYSVSREKKESFPLTVTSAQKNPTAFYLCASSIISRTDTQYFGPGTRLTVL.

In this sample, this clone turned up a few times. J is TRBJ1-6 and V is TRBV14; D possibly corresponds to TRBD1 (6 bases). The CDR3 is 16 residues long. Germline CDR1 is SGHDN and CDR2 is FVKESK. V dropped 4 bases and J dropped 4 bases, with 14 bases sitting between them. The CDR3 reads CASSPTGQGYNSPLHF. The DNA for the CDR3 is TGTGCCAGCAGCCCAACAGGGCAGGGTTATAATTCACCCCTCCACTTT.